These 17 T cell receptor beta chains were all obtained from the same sample, sequenced in a study of T cells in women clearing cervical HPV infection. Data came from immunoSEQ multiplex PCR; TCRdb stores just in-frame clones and leaves some out. The sample totals fewer than 25,000 clones. Sequences were obtained from blood buffy coat. The source is a woman between 18 and 75 years old with a cervical HPV16 infection that either progressed to CIN3+ or cleared (not recorded which).

As regards this clone: The CDR3 is cut off 3 residues early in the read; its end comes from the germline J gene. The V call is TRBV12-5, the J call TRBJ2-3; a weak D match, TRBD2 (6 bases). Between the trimmed V and J ends, which lost 7 bases and 4 bases, there was a span of 24 bases. The CDR3 is 17 amino acids. The germline V gene encodes CDR1 LGHNT and CDR2 FRNRAP. The sequenced part of the CDR3 DNA is TGTGCTAGTGCCGGAGGGCAAAGACGAGGAGGTGCAGATACG. It encodes CASAGGQRRGGADT. The whole CDR3 reads CASAGGQRRGGADTQYF.

Remarks on this clone: The read gets to within 3 residues of the CDR3 end, and the germline J gene fills in the rest. The J gene is TRBJ2-3, the V gene TRBV19; no clear D. This CDR3 contains 14 residues. Germline lookup yields CDR1 LNHDA and CDR2 SQIVND (reference sequence). Trimming left V 4 bases short and J 2 bases short, with 10 bases between. CDR3 residues: CASSTRVATDTQYF. Partial CDR3 DNA: TGTGCCAGTAGTACCCGGGTGGCCACAGATACG.

Comments on this clone: The read stops 3 residues short of the end of the CDR3; the missing end is completed from the germline J gene. This chain connects TRBV24-1 to TRBJ2-7, with 8 bases matching TRBD1. J gave up 3 bases and V 6 bases, and 6 bases lay outside the gene matches. Per the germline V gene, CDR1 is KGHDR and CDR2 is SFDVKD. This CDR3 spans 14 amino acids. CDR3 sequence reads: CATSSRTGNYEQYF. Incomplete CDR3 DNA: TGTGCCACCAGTTCTCGGACAGGGAACTACGAG.

With respect to this clone: The read terminates 3 residues before the CDR3 end, so the remaining end is supplied by the germline J gene. The gene calls are TRBV5-1 and TRBJ2-7; 11 bases agree with TRBD2. This CDR3 region has 18 residues. J gave up 0 bases and V 0 bases, and 8 bases lay outside the gene matches. CDR1 and CDR2 from the germline V gene are SGHRS and YFSETQ. The CDR3 spells CASSLAIAGGLASYEQYF. CDR3 DNA (partial): TGCGCCAGCAGCTTGGCCATAGCGGGGGGGCTCGCCTCCTACGAG.

Worth noting for this clone: Read data end 3 residues before the CDR3 end; the end is taken from the germline J gene. This chain links TRBV5-1 with TRBJ2-7; TRBD1 matches at 8 bases. V was clipped by 0 bases and J by 4 bases; unmatched bases: 12. Germline CDR1 and CDR2: SGHRS and YFSETQ. This CDR3 is built from 17 residues. CDR3 bases read: TGCGCCAGCAGCTTGGCCCTAGACAGGGGCACCGAATACGAG. It specifies CASSLALDRGTEYE. Given in full, the CDR3 is CASSLALDRGTEYEQYF.

A word on this clone: Sequencing ends 3 residues short of the CDR3 end; the germline J gene provides the rest. The chain carries TRBV5-1 and TRBJ2-7, with D tentatively TRBD1 (5 bases). The V and J ends lost 4 bases and 5 bases respectively, with 16 bases between them. The CDR3 spans 14 residues. CDR1 is SGHRS, CDR2 YFSETQ, per germline. Partial CDR3 DNA: TGCGCCAGCAGCCCATCGTTTGTAGGGGACGAG. Translated: CASSPSFVGDE. The complete CDR3 protein is CASSPSFVGDEQYF.

To note about this clone: The sequenced fragment ends 3 residues before the CDR3 boundary, so the rest is inferred from the germline J gene. The chain has TRBV5-1 and TRBJ1-6, with 11 nucleotides matching TRBD1. This CDR3 contains 16 residues. Trimming removed 4 bases from V and 9 bases from J; junction bases left unmatched: 9. From germline, CDR1 is SGHRS and CDR2 YFSETQ. CDR3 bases read: TGCGCCAGCAGCCGGGGACAGGGGGGGGTAAGTTCACCC. It is translated as CASSRGQGGVSSP. The complete CDR3 sequence is CASSRGQGGVSSPLHF. Based on the CDR3 plus reference TRBV5-1 and TRBJ1-6, the full variable domain is KAGVTQTPRYLIKTRGQQVTLSCSPISGHRSVSWYQQTPGQGLQFLFEYFSETQRNKGNFPGRFSGRQFSNSRSEMNVSTLELGDSALYLCASSRGQGGVSSPLHFGNGTRLTVT.

About this clone itself: The sequence runs out 3 residues before the end of the CDR3; the remainder is reconstructed from the germline J gene. V gene TRBV29-1 combines with J gene TRBJ2-7; 7 bases align to TRBD2. Germline CDR1 and CDR2: SQVTM and ANQGSEA. Trimming took 0 bases from V and 3 from J; bases not matched to a gene: 8. The CDR3 is 15 amino acids. CDR3 amino acids: CSVEDWTREDYEQYF. The CDR3 bases that were read are TGCAGCGTTGAAGATTGGACTAGAGAGGACTACGAG.

As regards this clone: Sequencing ends 3 residues short of the CDR3 end; the germline J gene provides the rest. The V gene is TRBV29-1, the J gene TRBJ1-2; D may be TRBD1 (6 bases). CDR1 SQVTM and CDR2 ANQGSEA come from the germline V gene. Trimming pared 6 bases from V and 7 bases from J, leaving 18 bases between. The CDR3 sequence is 13 residues long. The covered CDR3 bases are TGCAGCGTGAGCAGGGACATTTCGGCTGGC. Its translation is CSVSRDISAG. The whole CDR3 sequence reads CSVSRDISAGYTF.

As regards this clone: Read data end 3 residues before the CDR3 end; the end is taken from the germline J gene. This sequence joins TRBV30 and TRBJ2-1, with 10 bases aligning to TRBD2. The CDR3 loop spans 15 amino acids. Germline values: CDR1 GTSNPN, CDR2 SVGIG (reference sequence). After removal of 2 bases from V and 9 bases from J, the junction contained 10 bases not matched to a gene. The CDR3 bases that were read are TGTGCCTGGAGTTTCCTAGCGGGAGATCTTAGTGAG. Translating it yields CAWSFLAGDLSE. The CDR3 in its entirety is CAWSFLAGDLSEQFF.

As concerns this clone: Read data end 3 residues before the CDR3 end; the end is taken from the germline J gene. The chain couples TRBV20-1 to TRBJ1-2; TRBD1 agrees at 7 bases. The germline gives CDR1 DFQATT, CDR2 SNEGSKA (reference sequence). CDR3 length: 13 amino acids. The CDR3 spells CSAKTTGSRGYTF. The CDR3 DNA, read in part, is TGCAGTGCTAAGACGACAGGGTCTAGGGGC.

The part of the CDR3 DNA that was read is TGTGCCAGCAGCGTGACAGGGGGTAACTATGGC. Translating gives CASSVTGGNYG. The entire CDR3 sequence reads CASSVTGGNYGYTF. The chain uses TRBV7-3 and TRBJ1-2, with 9 bases matching TRBD1. The read finishes 3 residues shy of the CDR3 end, and the germline J gene is used to complete it. The J segment lost 1 base and the V segment lost 5 bases, leaving 2 bases of the junction unmatched. Looked up from germline, CDR1 is SGHTA and CDR2 is FQGTGA. CDR3 length equals 14 residues. The full variable domain, its missing parts supplied by reference TRBV7-3 and TRBJ1-2, is GAGVSQTPSNKVTEKGKYVELRCDPISGHTALYWYRQSLGQGPEFLIYFQGTGAADDSGLPNDRFFAVRPEGSVSTLKIQRTERGDSAVYLCASSVTGGNYGYTFGSGTRLTVV.

A word on this clone: The read ends 3 residues before the CDR3 terminus; that terminus is restored from the germline J gene. The chain carries TRBV11-2 and TRBJ2-3; D gene unclear. This CDR3 region has 15 residues. CDR1 is SGHAT and CDR2 is FQNNGV in the germline V gene. Trimming took off 1 base at V and 2 bases at J, with 10 bases between the two ends. The CDR3 sequence: CASSLGGLDTDTQYF. The sequenced CDR3 bases are TGTGCCAGCAGCTTAGGTGGGCTTGACACAGATACG. Drawing the rest from reference TRBV11-2 and TRBJ2-3, the complete variable domain is EAGVAQSPRYKIIEKRQSVAFWCNPISGHATLYWYQQILGQGPKLLIQFQNNGVVDDSQLPKDRFSAERLKGVDSTLKIQPAKLEDSAVYLCASSLGGLDTDTQYFGPGTRLTVL.

Concerning this clone itself: The read is 3 residues too short to cover the CDR3 end, so that end is filled in from the germline J gene. This chain joins TRBV20-1 and TRBJ2-7; 9 bases align to TRBD1. V trimming: 2 bases; J trimming: 2 bases; junction bases outside the gene matches: 7. The CDR3 sequence is 15 residues long. Germline CDR1 is DFQATT and CDR2 is SNEGSKA (reference sequence). The chain's CDR3 is CSARPPGQGPYEQYF. The sequenced part of the CDR3 DNA is TGCAGTGCTAGACCCCCGGGACAGGGACCCTACGAG.

About this clone: The read stops 3 residues short of the end of the CDR3; the missing end is completed from the germline J gene. The genes are TRBV13 and TRBJ2-3; perhaps TRBD1 as D (6 bases). The CDR3 loop spans 15 amino acids. The germline V gene has CDR1 PRHDT and CDR2 FYEKMQ (reference sequence). The germline V and J ends were trimmed by 5 bases and 6 bases, with 18 bases remaining between them. The DNA read from the CDR3 is TGTGCCAGCAGCCCCAGGATGAGGGGGTTGGATACG. Translating gives CASSPRMRGLDT. The full CDR3 protein reads CASSPRMRGLDTQYF.

Points on this clone: The sequence runs out 3 residues before the end of the CDR3; the remainder is reconstructed from the germline J gene. V gene TRBV11-2 combines with J gene TRBJ2-7; a weak D match, TRBD2 (5 bases). The CDR3 runs 14 residues. From germline, CDR1 is SGHAT and CDR2 FQNNGV. Trimming took off 2 bases at V and 0 bases at J, with 8 bases between the two ends. The CDR3 DNA, read in part, is TGTGCCAGCAGCTTAAGCGGTCACTCCTACGAG. Translated: CASSLSGHSYE. The complete CDR3 protein is CASSLSGHSYEQYF.

Concerning this clone itself: The read stops 3 residues short of the end of the CDR3; the missing end is completed from the germline J gene. This chain joins TRBV30 and TRBJ2-7; TRBD1 matches 9 bases. CDR3 length: 13 residues. Per the germline V gene, CDR1 is GTSNPN and CDR2 is SVGIG (reference sequence). With V trimmed by 5 bases and J by 5 bases, 7 bases remained unmatched. CDR3 in amino acids: CAWGGDRVDEQYF. CDR3 bases read: TGTGCCTGGGGGGGGGACAGGGTGGACGAG.